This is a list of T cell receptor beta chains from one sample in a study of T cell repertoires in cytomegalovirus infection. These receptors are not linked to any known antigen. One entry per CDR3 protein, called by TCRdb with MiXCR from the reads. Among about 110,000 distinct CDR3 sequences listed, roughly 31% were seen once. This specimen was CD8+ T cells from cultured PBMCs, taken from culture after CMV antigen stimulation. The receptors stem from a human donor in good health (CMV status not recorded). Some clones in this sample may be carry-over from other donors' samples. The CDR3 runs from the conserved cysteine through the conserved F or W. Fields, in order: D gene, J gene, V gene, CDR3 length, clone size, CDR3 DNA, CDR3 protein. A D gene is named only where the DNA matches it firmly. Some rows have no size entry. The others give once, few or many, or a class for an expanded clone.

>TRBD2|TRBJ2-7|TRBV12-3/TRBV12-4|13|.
TGTGCCAGCTCCGGGAGGAGCTCCTACGAGCAGTACTTC
CASSGRSSYEQYF
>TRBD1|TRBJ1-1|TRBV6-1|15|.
TGTGCCAGCAGTGAAGACAGGGGACCGACCGCTGAAGCTTTCTTT
CASSEDRGPTAEAFF
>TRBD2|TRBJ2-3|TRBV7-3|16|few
TGTGCCAGCAGCCCCCCGACTAGCGGGGGCGCAGATACGCAGTATTTT
CASSPPTSGGADTQYF
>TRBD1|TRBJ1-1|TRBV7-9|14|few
TGTGCCAGCAGCCCCCGGGACAGGAACGCTGAAGCTTTCTTT
CASSPRDRNAEAFF
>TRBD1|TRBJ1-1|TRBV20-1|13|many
TGCAGTGCTCATTTCCGGGACAGGGGATGGGCTTTCTTT
CSAHFRDRGWAFF
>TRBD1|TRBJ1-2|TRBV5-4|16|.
TGTGCCAGCAGCTTGGAACAGGGGAACACTAACTATGGCTACACCTTC
CASSLEQGNTNYGYTF
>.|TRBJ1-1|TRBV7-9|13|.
TGTGCCAGCATCGGACCGATGAACACTGAAGCTTTCTTT
CASIGPMNTEAFF
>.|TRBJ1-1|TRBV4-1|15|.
TGCGCCAGCAGCCAAGAGTCGGGGGCAAAAACTGAAGCTTTCTTT
CASSQESGAKTEAFF
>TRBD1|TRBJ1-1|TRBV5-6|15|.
TGTGCCAGCAGCCTAAGTACAGGGGTCCGGGTTGGCGCTTTCTTT
CASSLSTGVRVGAFF
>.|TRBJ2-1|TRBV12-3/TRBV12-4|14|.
TGTGCCAGCAGACAGGCTCTAGAAGCAACGGGGCAGTTCTTC
CASRQALEATGQFF
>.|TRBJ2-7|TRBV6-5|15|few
TGTGCCAGCAGTTACTCGAGAGGGAATGACTACGAGCAGTACTTC
CASSYSRGNDYEQYF
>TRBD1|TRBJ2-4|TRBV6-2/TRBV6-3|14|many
TGTGCCAGCGGTAAAACAGGGGTTTTGGGCATTCAGTACTTC
CASGKTGVLGIQYF
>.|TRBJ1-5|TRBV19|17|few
TGTGCCAGTAGTCCTTGGGCGGGACTCAGTAATCCTCAGCCCCAGCATTTT
CASSPWAGLSNPQPQHF
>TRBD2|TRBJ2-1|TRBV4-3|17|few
TGCGCCAGCAGCCAAGTCCAGGGACTACTAAGTTTGAATGAGCAGTTCTTC
CASSQVQGLLSLNEQFF
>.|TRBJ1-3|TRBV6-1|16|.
TGTGCCAGCAGTTCCCGCTGGGTCGTCTATGGAAACACCATATATTTT
CASSSRWVVYGNTIYF
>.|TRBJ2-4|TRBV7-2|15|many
TGTGCCAGCAGCTTAGCCATACAGGGCTGGGACATTCAGTACTTC
CASSLAIQGWDIQYF
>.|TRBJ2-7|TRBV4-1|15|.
TGCGCCAGCAGCCAAGATTCGGCAGGGGAATGGAAGCAGTACTTC
CASSQDSAGEWKQYF
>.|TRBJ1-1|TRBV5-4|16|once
TGTGCCAGCAGCCCTCCGGGTTTCGGGGGCGACACTGAAGCTTTCTTT
CASSPPGFGGDTEAFF
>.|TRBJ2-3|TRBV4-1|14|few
TGCGCCAGCAGCCCGGTGGGTGGCACAGATACGCAGTATTTT
CASSPVGGTDTQYF
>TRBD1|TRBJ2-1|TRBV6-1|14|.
TGTGCCAGCAGTGAAGCGGGGACAGCCACGGAGCAGTTCTTC
CASSEAGTATEQFF
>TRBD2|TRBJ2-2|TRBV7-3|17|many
TGTGCCAGCAGCTTATATAGGCGGGAGGTCGGACCCGGGGAGCTGTTTTTT
CASSLYRREVGPGELFF
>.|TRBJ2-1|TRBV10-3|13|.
TGTGCCATATTTGACGCGTATCCAAATGAGCAGTTCTTC
CAIFDAYPNEQFF
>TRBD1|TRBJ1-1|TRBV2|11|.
TGTGCCAGCTGGTCAGGGGGTGAAGCTTTCTTT
CASWSGGEAFF
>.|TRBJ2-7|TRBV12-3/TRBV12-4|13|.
TGTGCCAGCAGGGGGGAGGGGGACTACGAGCAGTACTTC
CASRGEGDYEQYF
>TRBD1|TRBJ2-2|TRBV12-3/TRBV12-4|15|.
TGTGCCAGCAGTATCGGGACAGCGAACACCGGGGAGCTGTTTTTT
CASSIGTANTGELFF
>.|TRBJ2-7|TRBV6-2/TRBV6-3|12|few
TGTGCCAGCAGTCAACGAACCTACGAGCAGTACTTC
CASSQRTYEQYF
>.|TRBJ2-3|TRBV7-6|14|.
TGTGCCAGCAGCTTAGCAGGGGTAGCTGATACGCAGTATTTT
CASSLAGVADTQYF
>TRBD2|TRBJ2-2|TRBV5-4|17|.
TGTGCCAGCAGCTTGGCCGGACTAGCGGGGGGTACCGGGGAGCTGTTTTTT
CASSLAGLAGGTGELFF
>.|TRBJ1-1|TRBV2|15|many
TGTGCCAGCTTAGAGGCGATCGGGTTGAACACTGAAGCTTTCTTT
CASLEAIGLNTEAFF
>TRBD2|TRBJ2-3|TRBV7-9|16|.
TGTGCCAGCAGCGACGGAGCGGGGGGGCCAACAGATACGCAGTATTTT
CASSDGAGGPTDTQYF
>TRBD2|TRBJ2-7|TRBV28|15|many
TGTGCCAGCAGCCTATCCGGCGGGGGGGGCAACGAGCAGTACTTC
CASSLSGGGGNEQYF
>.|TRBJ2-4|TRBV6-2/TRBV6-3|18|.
TGTGCCAGCAGTTACGGAGAGGATGCGAGAATTTCCAAAAACATTCAGTACTTC
CASSYGEDARISKNIQYF
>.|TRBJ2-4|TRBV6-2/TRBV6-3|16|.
TGTGCCAGCAGTTACTCTTGGGGGCAAGCCAAAAACATTCAGTACTTC
CASSYSWGQAKNIQYF
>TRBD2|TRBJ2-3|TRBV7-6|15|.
TGTGCCAGCAGCTTAACTAGCGGGGGGGATGGTACGCAGTATTTT
CASSLTSGGDGTQYF
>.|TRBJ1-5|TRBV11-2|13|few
TGTGCCAGCAGCCCACAGGGAAATCAGCCCCAGCATTTT
CASSPQGNQPQHF
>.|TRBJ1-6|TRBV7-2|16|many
TGTGCCAGCAGCTTAGAGTGGGGCTCCTATAATTCACCCCTCCACTTT
CASSLEWGSYNSPLHF
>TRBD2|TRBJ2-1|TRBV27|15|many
TGTGCCAGCAGCACTGGGACTAGCGGGGTGGATGAGCAGTTCTTC
CASSTGTSGVDEQFF